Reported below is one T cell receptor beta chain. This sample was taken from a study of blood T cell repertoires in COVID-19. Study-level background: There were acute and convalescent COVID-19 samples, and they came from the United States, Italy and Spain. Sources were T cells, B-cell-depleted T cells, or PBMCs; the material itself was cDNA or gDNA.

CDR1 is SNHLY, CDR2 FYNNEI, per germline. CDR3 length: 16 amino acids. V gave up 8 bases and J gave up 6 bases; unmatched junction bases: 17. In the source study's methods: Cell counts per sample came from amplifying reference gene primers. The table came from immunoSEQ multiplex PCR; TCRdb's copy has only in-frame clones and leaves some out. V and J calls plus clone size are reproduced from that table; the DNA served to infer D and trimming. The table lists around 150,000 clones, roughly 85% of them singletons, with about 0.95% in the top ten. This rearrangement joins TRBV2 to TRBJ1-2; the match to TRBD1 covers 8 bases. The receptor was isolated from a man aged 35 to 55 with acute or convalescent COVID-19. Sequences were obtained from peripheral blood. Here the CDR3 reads CASSFNGLPGGDGYTF. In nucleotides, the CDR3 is TGTGCCAGCTCATTCAATGGGCTCCCAGGGGGCGATGGCTACACCTTC.